The source of this TCR beta chain is a study of T cells in Graves' hyperthyroidism and ophthalmopathy (dated by TCRdb to the late 2010s). As for the study more broadly: Peripheral blood samples were taken at initial diagnosis, before any treatment was given. Following sampling, methimazole starting at 30 mg daily was given to hyperthyroidism patients, and high-dose intravenous methylprednisolone was given to ophthalmopathy patients. Prospective prediction of ophthalmopathy was tested in an independent validation cohort of approximately 18 hyperthyroidism patients and 17 patients who later progressed to ophthalmopathy. The 95 to 100 discovery patients were randomly divided into training and test sets at a 7:3 ratio. According to the paper, TCR Vbeta CDR3 sequencing was carried out on around 140 peripheral blood samples, which came from 40 to 45 ophthalmopathy, some 73 hyperthyroidism and some 17 progressor patients. A discovery cohort of 95 to 100 patients, approximately 45 with Graves' ophthalmopathy and about 58 with stable Graves' hyperthyroidism, was used to find distinguishing TCR V-J signatures. In six Graves' hyperthyroidism patients, the study also compared T-cell repertoires from thyroid tissue with T-cell repertoires from blood. General study outcomes and caveats: Sample size was not statistically predetermined, and investigators were not blinded to group allocation. During validation, the model predicted progression to ophthalmopathy a median of approximately 6.5 months ahead of onset, with approximately 71% sensitivity and about 75% specificity. Ophthalmopathy was separated from stable hyperthyroidism by a 13 V-J signature model, with 85% to 90% sensitivity and 81% to 82% specificity obtained in cross-validation and 80%/75% obtained in testing. Most expanded thyroid clonotypes (frequency above 0.001) were also found in blood, which suggests that blood repertoires may mirror thyroid immune responses.

The TCR beta CDR3 regions were amplified from RNA transcripts. A first-round RT-PCR of the TCR CDR3 used the HTBI primer set with the Qiagen OneStep RT-PCR kit. Libraries were constructed in a second round of multiplex PCR, after which size selection and purification were performed. The libraries were sequenced on an Illumina HiSeq2000 using paired-end 100 bp reads. In the source study's methods: SOAPnuke was used to process the raw data, removing reads that contained adapters or uncalled bases, had a mean Phred below 15, or lacked an exact match to the constant primer or identifier. High-quality paired reads were merged using COPE v1.2.5, and each unique nucleotide sequence was defined as a clonotype. MiTCR v1.1 was used to align the clonotypes against IMGT TRBV, TRBD and TRBJ reference segments. Analysis was restricted to V-J combinations with a frequency above 0.0001, which covered 98% to 99.2% of repertoires. The TCS score was defined as the ratio of F50 (clonal expansion) to E x V (chaos), calculated using BLOSUM62-based TCRdist between CDR3 peptides within each V-J. Welch's t-statistics and random forest reduced 514 V-J features to roughly 13, which were used in a naive Bayes classifier (R e1071). TCRdb trimmed the raw reads at Q25, called clones with MiXCR and kept productive beta chains. A single entry per CDR3 protein holds the most common genes and DNA from its merged rows. The V and J calls, along with clone size, are taken from TCRdb and not from the paper's own processing. Recorded for this sample are 300,000 to 450,000 distinct CDR3 sequences; more than 11% of them occurred a single time. Clones ranked in the top ten supply more than 9.5% of the sample.

This clonotype appeared many times. Its antigen is currently not known. Within one base of it there is no much larger clone, and no base qualities were kept. Stable Graves' hyperthyroidism was defined as the absence of progression to ophthalmopathy over 18 months of follow-up. Hyperthyroidism patients were newly diagnosed, had a disease duration of under 2 months, and were aged 18 to 65 years. Exclusion was applied to patients with uncontrolled infections, other autoimmune diseases, pregnancy or lactation. Diagnoses were established on the basis of clinical symptoms, serum thyroxine and TRAb, thyroid ultrasound, and orbital computed tomography. PBMCs were isolated from about 10 ml of fresh peripheral blood by Ficoll-Paque density gradient centrifugation. Total RNA was extracted using Trizol reagent, and RNA quality was assessed on an Agilent 2100 Bioanalyzer. The CDR3 contains 14 residues, cysteine and phenylalanine counted. Of all the DNA, just the CDR3 is kept, 42 bases in frame from base 1. CDR1 and CDR2, per the germline V gene, are SGHAT and FQNNGV. Relative to germline, V is 5 bases shorter and J is 7 bases shorter, with 18 bases between their ends.

The chain couples TRBV11-2 to TRBJ2-7; matching of 6 bases hints at TRBD2 as the D gene. The TCR was taken from a woman in her sixties with Graves' hyperthyroidism. Sequenced sample: blood. The nucleotide sequence is given as TGTGCCAGCAGCCCCCGACTAGAGCGAGTGGAGCAGTACTTC. This encodes CASSPRLERVEQYF.